The 30 T cell receptor beta chains below come from one sample, sequenced in a study of cytomegalovirus exposure and HLA in healthy donors. The study ran its PCR with 60 Vbeta and 13 Jbeta primers. Profiling relied on immunoSEQ multiplex PCR, and the TCRdb table lists in-frame clones only, not all of them. The sample contains roughly 190,000 clones, roughly 86% of which appear only once. Sequencing input: PBMCs. These receptors all stem from a man aged 35 to 55 in good health and CMV-seropositive.

In its sample, this clone was seen once. The rearrangement links TRBV7-6 to TRBJ2-1; 9 nucleotides agree with TRBD2. CDR1 SGHVS and CDR2 FNYEAQ come from the germline V gene. The V segment lost 6 bases and the J segment 2 bases; nucleotides outside the gene matches: 8. The CDR3 runs to 16 residues. CDR3 DNA sequence: TGTGCCAGCAGTCCCCAGGCGGGGGGGGCCTACAATGAGCAGTTCTTC. This sequence encodes CASSPQAGGAYNEQFF.

This clone was seen more than once but under ten times. This rearrangement joins TRBV29-1 to TRBJ2-7, with 9 bases lining up with TRBD1. V trimming: 7 bases; J trimming: 5 bases; junction bases outside the gene matches: 15. This CDR3 spans 15 amino acids. From germline, CDR1 is SQVTM and CDR2 ANQGSEA. The CDR3: CSAEGGTGPSDEQYF. CDR3 DNA: TGCAGCGCCGAGGGGGGGACAGGGCCTTCGGACGAGCAGTACTTC.

The chain recombines TRBV5-1 with TRBJ1-1; maybe TRBD1 (6 bases). Trimming left V 4 bases short and J 3 bases short, with 19 bases between. In germline, CDR1 is SGHRS, CDR2 YFSETQ. CDR3 length: 16 amino acids. CDR3 sequence reads: CASSRGSGRGDTEAFF. CDR3 sequence (DNA): TGCGCCAGCAGCCGGGGGTCCGGGAGGGGGGACACTGAAGCTTTCTTT.

V is TRBV6-5 and J is TRBJ1-1; D perhaps matches TRBD1 (5 bases). The CDR3 runs to 15 residues. V lost 2 bases and J lost 11, with 21 bases in between. The germline V gene encodes CDR1 MNHEY and CDR2 SVGAGI. CDR3 loop: CASSYTPGVSTGAFF. The CDR3 DNA reads TGTGCCAGCAGTTACACTCCGGGGGTCTCCACTGGGGCTTTCTTT.

The rearrangement joins TRBV27 to TRBJ1-2, with D unclear. The CDR3 is 14 amino acids. V shed 8 bases and J shed 4 bases, with 17 bases lying between them. Germline V gene data show CDR1 as MNHEY and CDR2 as SMNVEV (reference sequence). The CDR3 sequence is CASRFAGGIYGYTF. The CDR3, as DNA: TGTGCCAGCCGCTTTGCTGGAGGGATCTATGGCTACACCTTC.

This clone showed up just a few times. J is TRBJ1-1 and V is TRBV6-6; D is ambiguous. V lost 2 bases, J lost 0 bases, and 7 bases lay in between. The CDR3 has 14 residues. CDR1 and CDR2 from the germline V gene are MNHNY and SVGAGI (reference sequence). The CDR3 here is CASSYGRLNTEAFF. In DNA, the CDR3 is TGTGCCAGCAGTTACGGCAGGCTGAACACTGAAGCTTTCTTT.

The chain uses TRBV7-2 and TRBJ2-5, with 9 bases matching TRBD1. There are 15 residues in the CDR3. V was clipped by 5 bases and J by 5 bases; unmatched bases: 9. Germline CDR1 is SGHTA and CDR2 is FQGNSA. Written as DNA, the CDR3 is TGTGCCAGCAGCGACAAGGACAGGGGAAGGGAGACCCAGTACTTC. Translation: CASSDKDRGRETQYF.

The CDR3 nucleotides read TGTGCCAGCAGTTTATCCGGGAGTCGGTCTTTAAAGACCCAGTACTTC. It translates to CASSLSGSRSLKTQYF. The rearrangement links TRBV27 to TRBJ2-5; a weak D match, TRBD2 (6 bases). This CDR3 comprises 16 residues. Trimming stripped 0 bases from V and 6 bases from J, with 17 bases between. CDR1 is MNHEY and CDR2 is SMNVEV in the germline V gene (reference sequence).

The chain joins TRBV7-9 to TRBJ1-5; 11 nucleotides line up with TRBD1. V lost 3 bases and J lost 0; bases outside the gene matches: 4. CDR1 and CDR2 from the germline V gene are SEHNR and FQNEAQ (reference sequence). The CDR3 consists of 17 residues. CDR3 amino acids: CASSFGTGGGSNQPQHF. For the CDR3, the DNA is TGTGCCAGCAGCTTTGGGACAGGGGGAGGTAGCAATCAGCCCCAGCATTTT.

The chain recombines TRBV7-3 with TRBJ2-3, with D tentatively TRBD1 (7 bases). This CDR3 is 15 amino acids long. The germline V gene has CDR1 SGHTA and CDR2 FQGTGA. The V end was cut by 4 bases, the J end by 6 bases, with 17 bases between. CDR3 sequence reads: CASSSQGGDRDTQYF. CDR3 nucleotides: TGTGCCAGCAGCTCCCAGGGGGGAGATCGGGATACGCAGTATTTT.

This chain uses TRBV5-6 with TRBJ1-5; no clear D. The length of the CDR3 is 14 residues. Germline V gene data show CDR1 as SGHDT and CDR2 as YYEEEE. V shed 4 bases and J shed 4 bases, with 12 bases lying between them. The CDR3 spells CASSRRVENQPQHF. CDR3 nucleotides: TGTGCCAGCAGCCGAAGAGTAGAGAATCAGCCCCAGCATTTT.

The rearrangement uses TRBV7-9 and TRBJ1-1; D is perhaps TRBD1 (5 bases). V lost 5 bases and J 4 bases, leaving 17 bases between the germline ends. Germline CDR1 and CDR2: SEHNR and FQNEAQ (reference sequence). This CDR3 has 15 residues. CDR3 nucleotide sequence: TGTGCCAGCAGCCGAGAACGGGCGGGGGGCACTGAAGCTTTCTTT. This translates into CASSRERAGGTEAFF.

The rearrangement links TRBV28 to TRBJ2-7, with TRBD2 identical over 7 bases. CDR3 length: 15 residues. Germline CDR1 reads MDHEN; CDR2 reads SYDVKM. Trimming removed 6 bases from V and 0 bases from J; junction bases left unmatched: 8. As DNA, the CDR3 is TGTGCCAGCAGCGTGGGGTGGGGGGGCTCCTACGAGCAGTACTTC. Its translation is CASSVGWGGSYEQYF.

The chain links TRBV6-5 to TRBJ1-1; TRBD1 is a possible D gene (5 bases). V was pared by 3 bases and J by 5 bases, with 13 bases between. Per germline, CDR1 MNHEY and CDR2 SVGAGI. The CDR3 has 14 residues. This CDR3 reads CASSYLEKGTEAFF. The CDR3 bases are TGTGCCAGCAGTTATTTGGAAAAGGGGACTGAAGCTTTCTTT.

The V gene is TRBV19, the J gene TRBJ1-1; 9 bases match TRBD1. The germline gives CDR1 LNHDA, CDR2 SQIVND (reference sequence). The J segment lost 10 bases and the V segment lost 11 bases, leaving 2 bases of the junction unmatched. The CDR3 runs to 9 residues. The DNA for the CDR3 is TGTGCCGCGGGACAGGGAGCTTTCTTT. Translating gives CAAGQGAFF.

The gene calls are TRBV6-6 and TRBJ1-5; a possible D gene is TRBD1 (5 bases). Germline V gene sequence: CDR1 MNHNY, CDR2 SVGAGI (reference sequence). This CDR3 has 14 residues. The CDR3 spells CATSQGGRNQPQHF. Here the CDR3 DNA reads TGTGCGACCTCTCAGGGTGGACGCAATCAGCCCCAGCATTTT.

The chain employs TRBV5-1 and TRBJ2-1; TRBD1 might be the D (5 bases). Trimming pared 0 bases from V and 3 bases from J, leaving 13 bases between. There are 16 residues in the CDR3. The germline CDR1 and CDR2 sequences are SGHRS and YFSETQ. The CDR3 DNA reads TGCGCCAGCAGCTTGGGTCGTCAGGGTTACTACAATGAGCAGTTCTTC. Amino acids: CASSLGRQGYYNEQFF.

CDR3: CAISGQGFLIDEQYF. CDR3 in DNA: TGTGCCATCAGCGGACAGGGGTTTTTAATCGACGAGCAGTACTTC. J is TRBJ2-7 and V is TRBV10-3; 9 bases line up with TRBD1. Germline CDR1 reads ENHRY; CDR2 reads SYGVKD. V gave up 6 bases and J gave up 5 bases; unmatched junction bases: 11. The length of the CDR3 is 15 residues.

The V gene is TRBV6-5, the J gene TRBJ1-3; tentatively, D is TRBD1 (5 bases). CDR1 is MNHEY, CDR2 SVGAGI, per germline. The ends were cut back, 6 bases at V and 4 bases at J, with 13 bases in the middle. The CDR3 has 14 residues. The CDR3 reads CASRPRGTGNTIYF. CDR3 in DNA: TGTGCCAGCAGACCCCGGGGGACGGGAAACACCATATATTTT.

This chain links TRBV6-1 with TRBJ2-1, with 8 bases aligning to TRBD2. In germline, CDR1 is MNHNS, CDR2 SASEGT. There are 15 residues in the CDR3. The junction had 8 bases not matched to a gene; V was cut back by 3 bases and J by 7 bases. The CDR3 DNA sequence: TGTGCCAGCAGTGACTTGGCGGGGGGCCCTAATGAGCAGTTCTTC. It is translated as CASSDLAGGPNEQFF.

V and J are TRBV5-1 and TRBJ2-7, with D hard to call. The CDR3 contains 15 residues. From germline, CDR1 is SGHRS and CDR2 YFSETQ. V was pared by 0 bases and J by 2 bases, with 12 bases between. The chain's CDR3 is CASSLGQVIPYEQYF. CDR3 in DNA: TGCGCCAGCAGCTTGGGCCAGGTCATTCCCTACGAGCAGTACTTC.

This clone was found once. The sample holds other DNA sequences that translate to the same CDR3. The J gene is TRBJ2-7, the V gene TRBV6-5; 9 positions match TRBD1. The CDR3 has 15 residues. Germline V lookup: CDR1 MNHEY, CDR2 SVGAGI. The trim removed 4 bases at V and 2 bases at J, leaving 6 bases unmatched. The CDR3 sequence is CASSSPGQGTYEQYF. In DNA, the CDR3 is TGTGCCAGCAGTTCCCCGGGACAGGGAACCTACGAGCAGTACTTC.

The rearrangement uses TRBV5-5 and TRBJ2-3, with 9 positions matching TRBD1. The trim removed 5 bases at V and 0 bases at J, leaving 7 bases unmatched. CDR3 size: 16 residues. Germline-derived CDR1 and CDR2 are SGHKS and YYEKEE (reference sequence). The chain's CDR3 is CASRRWTGESTDTQYF. Here the CDR3 DNA reads TGTGCCAGCAGGCGTTGGACAGGGGAGAGCACAGATACGCAGTATTTT. The full variable domain, in which reference TRBV5-5 and TRBJ2-3 provide the parts outside the CDR3, is DAGVTQSPTHLIKTRGQQVTLRCSPISGHKSVSWYQQVLGQGPQFIFQYYEKEERGRGNFPDRFSARQFPNYSSELNVNALLLGDSALYLCASRRWTGESTDTQYFGPGTRLTVL.

The CDR3 spells CASSLRTGYTGELFF. CDR3 DNA: TGTGCCAGCAGCCTCAGGACAGGGTACACCGGGGAGCTGTTTTTT. The V gene is TRBV5-4, the J gene TRBJ2-2; 8 bases map to TRBD1. Germline CDR1 SGHNT, CDR2 YYREEE (reference sequence). Trimming removed 4 bases from V and 3 bases from J; junction bases left unmatched: 5. The CDR3 sequence is 15 residues long. Using reference TRBV5-4 and TRBJ2-2 for the parts outside the CDR3, the full variable domain is ETGVTQSPTHLIKTRGQQVTLRCSSQSGHNTVSWYQQALGQGPQFIFQYYREEENGRGNFPPRFSGLQFPNYSSELNVNALELDDSALYLCASSLRTGYTGELFFGEGSRLTVL.

The genes are TRBV5-1 and TRBJ2-2; possibly TRBD1 for D (5 bases). There are 16 residues in the CDR3. Deletions cut 0 bases from V and 7 bases from J, with 16 bases between. Germline V lookup: CDR1 SGHRS, CDR2 YFSETQ. The CDR3 sequence is CASSLAPGSGHGELFF. Written as DNA, the CDR3 is TGCGCCAGCAGCTTGGCCCCCGGGTCAGGGCACGGGGAGCTGTTTTTT.

The chain joins TRBV29-1 to TRBJ2-5; 9 nucleotides line up with TRBD1. This CDR3 spans 14 amino acids. Germline trimming cut 4 bases from V and 5 bases from J; bases unmatched to any gene: 8. Germline V gene data show CDR1 as SQVTM and CDR2 as ANQGSEA. The CDR3 sequence is CSVGGGTGYETQYF. The CDR3 DNA follows: TGCAGCGTTGGGGGGGGGACAGGGTACGAGACCCAGTACTTC.

This chain uses TRBV10-3 with TRBJ2-5, with 10 bases lining up with TRBD1. This CDR3 spans 16 amino acids. Germline CDR1 and CDR2: ENHRY and SYGVKD. V lost 6 bases and J lost 5; bases outside the gene matches: 12. The DNA of the CDR3 is TGTGCCATCAGCTTAGATGGGGACAGGGGCCGGGAGACCCAGTACTTC. It specifies CAISLDGDRGRETQYF.

CDR3 amino acids: CASSLGLGGGQETQYF. The CDR3 DNA follows: TGTGCCAGCAGCTTAGGGCTAGGGGGCGGCCAAGAGACCCAGTACTTC. This chain links TRBV7-9 with TRBJ2-5, with 7 bases lining up with TRBD1. This CDR3 has 16 residues. Germline V CDR1 and CDR2: SEHNR, FQNEAQ (reference sequence). V shed 1 base and J 1 base; nucleotides not matched to a gene: 6.

The rearrangement links TRBV25-1 to TRBJ2-7, with TRBD1 as a possible D gene (6 bases). Germline CDR1 MGHDK, CDR2 SYGVNS. The length of the CDR3 is 14 residues. V lost 8 bases and J 3 bases, leaving 17 bases between the germline ends. The CDR3 coding sequence is TGTGCCAGCTCGCCGGGGACAAAGCGCTACGAGCAGTACTTC. It encodes CASSPGTKRYEQYF.

The chain recombines TRBV5-1 with TRBJ1-4; maybe TRBD1 (6 bases). Per germline, CDR1 SGHRS and CDR2 YFSETQ. This CDR3 has 14 residues. Trimming took off 3 bases at V and 7 bases at J, with 13 bases between the two ends. The CDR3 is CASSYLPDSEKLFF. The CDR3 coding sequence is TGCGCCAGCAGCTATTTACCGGACAGTGAAAAACTGTTTTTT.